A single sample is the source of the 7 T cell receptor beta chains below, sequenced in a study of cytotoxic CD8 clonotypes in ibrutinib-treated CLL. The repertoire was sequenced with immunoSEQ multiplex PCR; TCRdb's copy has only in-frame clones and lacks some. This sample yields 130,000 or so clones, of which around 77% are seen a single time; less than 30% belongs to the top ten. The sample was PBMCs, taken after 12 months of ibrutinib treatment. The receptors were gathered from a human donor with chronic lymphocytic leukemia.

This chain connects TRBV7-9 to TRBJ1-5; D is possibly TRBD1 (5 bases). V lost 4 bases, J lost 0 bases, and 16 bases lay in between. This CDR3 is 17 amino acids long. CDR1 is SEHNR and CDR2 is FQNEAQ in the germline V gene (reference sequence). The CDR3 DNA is TGTGCCAGCAGCTCCGCGGCGGGGGACTATAGCAATCAGCCCCAGCATTTT. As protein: CASSSAAGDYSNQPQHF.

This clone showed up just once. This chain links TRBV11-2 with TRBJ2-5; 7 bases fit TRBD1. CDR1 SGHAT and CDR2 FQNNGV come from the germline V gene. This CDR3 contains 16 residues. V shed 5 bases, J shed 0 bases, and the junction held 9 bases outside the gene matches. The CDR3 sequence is CASSRTGATYQETQYF. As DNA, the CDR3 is TGTGCCAGCAGCCGAACAGGGGCTACGTACCAAGAGACCCAGTACTTC.

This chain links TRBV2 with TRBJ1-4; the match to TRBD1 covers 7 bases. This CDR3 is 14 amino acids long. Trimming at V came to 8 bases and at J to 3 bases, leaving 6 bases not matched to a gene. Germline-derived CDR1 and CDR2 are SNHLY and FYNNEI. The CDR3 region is CASEGGWPNEKLFF. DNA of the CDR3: TGTGCCAGCGAAGGGGGCTGGCCTAATGAAAAACTGTTTTTT. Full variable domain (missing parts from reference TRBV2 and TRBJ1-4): EPEVTQTPSHQVTQMGQEVILRCVPISNHLYFYWYRQILGQKVEFLVSFYNNEISEKSEIFDDQFSVERPDGSNFTLKIRSTKLEDSAMYFCASEGGWPNEKLFFGSGTQLSVL.

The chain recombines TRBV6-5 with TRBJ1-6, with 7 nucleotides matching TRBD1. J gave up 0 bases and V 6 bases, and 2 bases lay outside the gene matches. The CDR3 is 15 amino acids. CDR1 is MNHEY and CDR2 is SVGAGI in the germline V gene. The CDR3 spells CASRGQSSYNSPLHF. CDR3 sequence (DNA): TGTGCCAGCAGGGGACAGAGCTCCTATAATTCACCCCTCCACTTT.

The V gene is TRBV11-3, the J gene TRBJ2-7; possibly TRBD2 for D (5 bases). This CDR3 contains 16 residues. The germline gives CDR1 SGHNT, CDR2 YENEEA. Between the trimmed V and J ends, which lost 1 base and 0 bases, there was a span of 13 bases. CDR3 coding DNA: TGTGCCAGCAGCTTAGTTCCCGGCGGGTCCTCCTACGAGCAGTACTTC. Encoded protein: CASSLVPGGSSYEQYF. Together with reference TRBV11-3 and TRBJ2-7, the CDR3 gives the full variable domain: EAGVVQSPRYKIIEKKQPVAFWCNPISGHNTLYWYLQNLGQGPELLIRYENEEAVDDSQLPKDRFSAERLKGVDSTLKIQPAELGDSAVYLCASSLVPGGSSYEQYFGPGTRLTVT.

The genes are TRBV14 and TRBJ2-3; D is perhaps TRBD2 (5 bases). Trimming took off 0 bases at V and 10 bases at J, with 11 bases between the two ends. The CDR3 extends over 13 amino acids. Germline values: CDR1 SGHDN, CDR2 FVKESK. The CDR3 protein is CASSQDPASPQYF. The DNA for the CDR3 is TGTGCCAGCAGCCAAGATCCTGCTAGCCCGCAGTATTTT.

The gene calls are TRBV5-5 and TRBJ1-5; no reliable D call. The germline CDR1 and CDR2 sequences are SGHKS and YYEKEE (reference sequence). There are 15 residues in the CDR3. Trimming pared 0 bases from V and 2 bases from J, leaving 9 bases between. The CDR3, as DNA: TGTGCCAGCAGCTTGGTTGGGGAAGGCAATCAGCCCCAGCATTTT. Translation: CASSLVGEGNQPQHF.